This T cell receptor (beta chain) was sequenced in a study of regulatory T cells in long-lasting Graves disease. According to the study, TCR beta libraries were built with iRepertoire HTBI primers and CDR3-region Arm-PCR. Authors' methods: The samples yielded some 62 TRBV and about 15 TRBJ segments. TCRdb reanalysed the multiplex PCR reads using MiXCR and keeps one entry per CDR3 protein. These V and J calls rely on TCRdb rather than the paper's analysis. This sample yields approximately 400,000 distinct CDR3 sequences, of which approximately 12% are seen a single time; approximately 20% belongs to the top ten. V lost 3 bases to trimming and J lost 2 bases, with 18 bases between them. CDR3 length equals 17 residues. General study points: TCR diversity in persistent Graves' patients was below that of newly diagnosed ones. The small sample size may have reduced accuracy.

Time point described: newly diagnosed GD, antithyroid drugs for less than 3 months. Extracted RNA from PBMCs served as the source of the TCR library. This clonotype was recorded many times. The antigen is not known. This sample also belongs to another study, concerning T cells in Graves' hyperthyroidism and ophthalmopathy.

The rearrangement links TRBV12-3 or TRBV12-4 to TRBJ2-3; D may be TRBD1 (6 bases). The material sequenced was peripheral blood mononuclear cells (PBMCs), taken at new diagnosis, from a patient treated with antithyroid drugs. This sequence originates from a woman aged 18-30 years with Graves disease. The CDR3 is CASSFRKNRDVTDTQYF. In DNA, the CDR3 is TGTGCCAGCAGTTTTCGGAAGAACAGGGACGTCACAGATACGCAGTATTTT.